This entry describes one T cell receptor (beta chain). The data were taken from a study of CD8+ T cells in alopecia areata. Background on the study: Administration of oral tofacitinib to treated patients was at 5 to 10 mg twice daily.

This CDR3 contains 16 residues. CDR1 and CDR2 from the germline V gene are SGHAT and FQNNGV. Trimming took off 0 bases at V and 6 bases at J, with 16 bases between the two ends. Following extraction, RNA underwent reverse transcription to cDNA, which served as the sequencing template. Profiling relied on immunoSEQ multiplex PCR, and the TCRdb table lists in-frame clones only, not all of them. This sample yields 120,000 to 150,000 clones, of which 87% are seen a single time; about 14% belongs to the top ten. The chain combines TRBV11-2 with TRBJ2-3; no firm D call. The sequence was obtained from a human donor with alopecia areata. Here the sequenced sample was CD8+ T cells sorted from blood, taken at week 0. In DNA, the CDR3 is TGTGCCAGCAGCTTAGATCAATTTTCCGCCGTCGATACGCAGTATTTT. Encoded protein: CASSLDQFSAVDTQYF. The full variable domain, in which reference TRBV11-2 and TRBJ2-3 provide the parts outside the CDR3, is EAGVAQSPRYKIIEKRQSVAFWCNPISGHATLYWYQQILGQGPKLLIQFQNNGVVDDSQLPKDRFSAERLKGVDSTLKIQPAKLEDSAVYLCASSLDQFSAVDTQYFGPGTRLTVL.